The text below deals with one T cell receptor beta chain. The antigen remains unidentified. The data stem from a study of a mutant IDH1 vaccine in newly diagnosed glioma. V was shortened by 5 bases and J by 12 bases, with 13 bases between the two germline ends. Germline CDR1 MNHNY, CDR2 SVGAGI (reference sequence). The CDR3 sequence is 11 residues long. Described time point: week 23, last vaccination. Alongside topical imiquimod, each dose of vaccine comprised 300 ug of mutant IDH1 20-mer peptide. Libraries were prepared by immunoSEQ multiplex PCR; TCRdb keeps only in-frame clonotypes and omits some of them. The sample has tens of thousands of clones, 70% to 90% seen once; the top ten hold roughly 4%.

The chain employs TRBV6-6 and TRBJ1-1; D ambiguous. The sequence derives from a man younger than 45 with glioma. The starting material was PBMCs, obtained from a glioma patient whose treatment included an IDH1 peptide vaccine. The CDR3 sequence: CASSKARRSFF. The CDR3 bases are TGTGCCAGCAGTAAGGCCCGGCGGTCTTTCTTT.